The clone carrying this T cell receptor beta chain came up a few times. Its antigen remains unidentified. The 5'RACE method, run with constant-segment primers, produced TCR alpha and TCR beta cDNA libraries (carrying sample barcodes and UMIs). TCRdb reprocessed the 5' RACE reads with MiXCR, giving one entry per CDR3 protein. The sample holds around 450,000 distinct CDR3 sequences; approximately 20% are singletons and the top ten take more than 8%. The data belong to a study of T-cell memory formation after mild COVID-19. Findings of the study overall: CD4+ contracting clones were mainly CM and EM; CD8+ ones, EMRA.

With 4 bases removed from V and 3 bases from J, the gap between germline ends came to 16 bases. The germline V gene has CDR1 SGHRS and CDR2 YFSETQ. This CDR3 contains 15 residues. The sample taken for sequencing was PBMCs or a T cell subset sorted from them (not recorded which). The source of this sequence is an adult woman who had mild COVID-19 (a few samples of this study predate the infection). Cell type and time point are not known. The chain carries TRBV5-1 and TRBJ1-2; no definite D call. CDR3 protein: CASSPGPDQDYGYTF. The CDR3 DNA reads TGCGCCAGCAGCCCAGGCCCCGATCAGGACTATGGCTACACCTTC.